Listed here are 4 T cell receptor beta chains from one sample, sequenced in a study of OX40 agonist ivuxolimab in advanced cancers. This table comes from immunoSEQ multiplex PCR, and its TCRdb copy is limited to in-frame clones, with some not included. The table has 57,000 or so clones, roughly 86% seen once. The source was CD4+ or CD8+ T cells sorted from blood, collected in a trial of the OX40 agonist ivuxolimab. The receptors come from an adult with an advanced solid tumor such as melanoma, head and neck, liver or kidney cancer.

This sequence joins TRBV19 and TRBJ2-3; TRBD2 matches at 8 bases. After removal of 6 bases from V and 0 bases from J, the junction contained 8 bases not matched to a gene. This CDR3 contains 16 residues. Germline-derived CDR1 and CDR2 are LNHDA and SQIVND (reference sequence). The CDR3 DNA sequence: TGTGCCAGTAGCCCAACACTAGCGGCTAGCACAGATACGCAGTATTTT. Amino acid sequence: CASSPTLAASTDTQYF.

V gene TRBV5-4 combines with J gene TRBJ1-2; 7 bases fit TRBD1. V shed 4 bases, J shed 7 bases, and the junction held 16 bases outside the gene matches. Germline CDR1 is SGHNT and CDR2 is YYREEE (reference sequence). The length of the CDR3 is 16 residues. In DNA form, the CDR3 reads TGTGCCAGCAGCCCGGGACAGAGGGATGTCTTTCGTGGCTACACCTTC. Translating it yields CASSPGQRDVFRGYTF.

The chain couples TRBV9 to TRBJ2-3; TRBD1 matches at 9 bases. There are 17 residues in the CDR3. Germline CDR1 is SGDLS and CDR2 is YYNGEE. The J segment lost 0 bases and the V segment lost 0 bases, leaving 5 bases of the junction unmatched. CDR3 amino acids: CASSVVGGTGSTDTQYF. As DNA, the CDR3 is TGTGCCAGCAGCGTAGTAGGGGGGACAGGGAGCACAGATACGCAGTATTTT.

This clone was counted a single time. The V and J genes are TRBV19 and TRBJ2-3; TRBD1 matches 12 bases. The V segment lost 5 bases and the J segment 2 bases; nucleotides outside the gene matches: 11. This CDR3 contains 18 residues. In germline, CDR1 is LNHDA, CDR2 SQIVND (reference sequence). The DNA for the CDR3 is TGTGCCAGTAGTGGGACAGGGGGCATCCCCCCGTTCACAGATACGCAGTATTTT. This sequence encodes CASSGTGGIPPFTDTQYF.